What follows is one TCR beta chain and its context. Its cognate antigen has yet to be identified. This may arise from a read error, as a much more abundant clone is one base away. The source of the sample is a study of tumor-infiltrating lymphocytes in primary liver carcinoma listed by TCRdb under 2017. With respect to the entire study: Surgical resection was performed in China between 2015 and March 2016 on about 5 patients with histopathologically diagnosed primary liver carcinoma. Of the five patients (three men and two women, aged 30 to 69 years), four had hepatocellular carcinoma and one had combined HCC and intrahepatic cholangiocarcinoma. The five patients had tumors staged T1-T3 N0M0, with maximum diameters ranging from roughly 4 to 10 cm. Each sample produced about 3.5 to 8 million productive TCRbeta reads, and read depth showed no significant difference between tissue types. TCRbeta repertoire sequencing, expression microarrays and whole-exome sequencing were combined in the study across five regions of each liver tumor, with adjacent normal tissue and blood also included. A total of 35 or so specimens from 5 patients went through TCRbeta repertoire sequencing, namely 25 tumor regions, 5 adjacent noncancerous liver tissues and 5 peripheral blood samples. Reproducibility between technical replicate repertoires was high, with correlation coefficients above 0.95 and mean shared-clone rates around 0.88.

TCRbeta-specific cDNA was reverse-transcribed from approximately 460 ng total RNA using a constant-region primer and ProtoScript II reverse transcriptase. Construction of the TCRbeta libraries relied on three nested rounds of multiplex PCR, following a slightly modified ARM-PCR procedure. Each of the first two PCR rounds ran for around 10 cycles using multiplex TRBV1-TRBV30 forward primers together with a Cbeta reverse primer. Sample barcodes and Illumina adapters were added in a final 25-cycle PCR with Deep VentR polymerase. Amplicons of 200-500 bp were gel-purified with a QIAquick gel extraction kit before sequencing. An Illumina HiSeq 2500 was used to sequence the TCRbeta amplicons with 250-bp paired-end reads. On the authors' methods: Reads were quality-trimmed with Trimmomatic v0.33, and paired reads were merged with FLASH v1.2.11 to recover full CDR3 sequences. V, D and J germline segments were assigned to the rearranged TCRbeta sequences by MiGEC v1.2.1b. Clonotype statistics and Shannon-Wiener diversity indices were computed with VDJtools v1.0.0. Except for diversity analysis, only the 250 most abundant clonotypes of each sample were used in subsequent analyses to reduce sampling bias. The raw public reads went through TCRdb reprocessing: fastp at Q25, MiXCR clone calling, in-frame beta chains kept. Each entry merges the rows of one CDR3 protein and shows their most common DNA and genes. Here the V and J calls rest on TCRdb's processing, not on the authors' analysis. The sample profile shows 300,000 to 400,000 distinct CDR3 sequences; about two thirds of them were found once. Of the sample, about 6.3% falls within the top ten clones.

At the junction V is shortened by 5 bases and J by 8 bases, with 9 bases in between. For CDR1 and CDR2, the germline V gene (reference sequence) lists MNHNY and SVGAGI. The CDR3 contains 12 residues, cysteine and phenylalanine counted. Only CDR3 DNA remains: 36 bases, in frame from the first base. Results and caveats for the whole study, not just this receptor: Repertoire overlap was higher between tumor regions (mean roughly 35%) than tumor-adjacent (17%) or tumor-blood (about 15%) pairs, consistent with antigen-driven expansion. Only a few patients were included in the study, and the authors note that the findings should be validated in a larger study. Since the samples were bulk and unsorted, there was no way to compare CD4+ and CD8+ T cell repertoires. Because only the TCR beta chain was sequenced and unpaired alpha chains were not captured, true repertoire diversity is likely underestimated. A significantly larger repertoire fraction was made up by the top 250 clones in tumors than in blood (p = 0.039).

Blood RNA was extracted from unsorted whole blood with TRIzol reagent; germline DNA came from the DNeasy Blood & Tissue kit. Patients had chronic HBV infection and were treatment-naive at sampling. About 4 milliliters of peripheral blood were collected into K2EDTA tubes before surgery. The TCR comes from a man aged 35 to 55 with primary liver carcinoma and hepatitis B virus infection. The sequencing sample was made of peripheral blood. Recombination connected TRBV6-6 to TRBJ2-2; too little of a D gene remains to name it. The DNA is TGTGCCAGCAGTCCCAGACTTGGGGAGCTGTTTTTT. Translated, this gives CASSPRLGELFF.